This entry concerns a single TCR beta chain. Profiled with immunoSEQ multiplex PCR; TCRdb holds only in-frame clones, not every one. The sample yields about 5,000 clones, over 75% seen once. The trim removed 11 bases at V and 1 base at J, leaving 9 bases unmatched. Germline V gives CDR1 MNHEY, CDR2 SMNVEV (reference sequence). CDR3 length equals 14 residues. This sample was included in a study of tumor T cells in aggressive B-cell lymphoma. This sequence was found in an adult with diffuse large B cell lymphoma. Sequencing used tumor tissue. This chain joins TRBV27 and TRBJ2-7; 9 bases match TRBD2. The CDR3 DNA follows: TGTGCCTCCCAACCAGCGGGAGGATCCTACGAGCAGTACTTC. This sequence encodes CASQPAGGSYEQYF.